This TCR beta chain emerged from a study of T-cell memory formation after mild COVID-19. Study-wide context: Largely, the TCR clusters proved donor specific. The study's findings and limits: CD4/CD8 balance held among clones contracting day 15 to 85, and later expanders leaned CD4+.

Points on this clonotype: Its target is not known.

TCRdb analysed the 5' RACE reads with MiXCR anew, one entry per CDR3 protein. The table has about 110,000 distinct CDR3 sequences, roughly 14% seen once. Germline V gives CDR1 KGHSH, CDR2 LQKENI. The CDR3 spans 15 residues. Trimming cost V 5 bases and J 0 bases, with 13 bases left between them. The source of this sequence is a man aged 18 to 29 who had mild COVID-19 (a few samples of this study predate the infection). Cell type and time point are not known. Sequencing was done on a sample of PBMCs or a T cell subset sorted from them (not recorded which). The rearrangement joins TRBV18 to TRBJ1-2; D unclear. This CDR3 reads CASSSDGLANYGYTF. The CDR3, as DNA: TGTGCCAGCTCATCGGACGGCCTAGCTAACTATGGCTACACCTTC.